These 3 T cell receptor beta chains originate from one sample sequenced in a study of neurological immune-mediated disorders. TCRdb called the 5' RACE reads again in MiXCR, with one record for every CDR3 protein. The data contain roughly 62,000 distinct CDR3 sequences, 3% to 4% of them singletons. Sequencing was carried out using PBMCs. Receptors originate from a woman between 50 and 59 years old with multiple sclerosis.

The sample holds many counts of this clonotype. This chain joins TRBV6-1 and TRBJ1-1; D unresolved. The germline V gene encodes CDR1 MNHNS and CDR2 SASEGT. This CDR3 has 15 amino acids. V was cut by 0 bases and J by 1 base, with 9 bases left in between. CDR3 bases: TGTGCCAGCAGTGAAGCGCGGGCTTCGAACACTGAAGCTTTCTTT. Residues: CASSEARASNTEAFF.

This clonotype was observed many times. This chain connects TRBV6-2 or TRBV6-3 to TRBJ2-2; no firm D call. The CDR3 length is 12 residues. CDR1 is MNHEY and CDR2 is SVGEGT in the germline V gene. V gave up 8 bases and J gave up 6 bases, with 10 bases separating them. CDR3: CASHAMSGELFF. The DNA for the CDR3 is TGTGCCAGCCACGCTATGTCCGGGGAGCTGTTTTTT.

There are many counts of this clonotype. The rearrangement joins TRBV11-2 to TRBJ2-7, with D perhaps matching TRBD2 (5 bases). Germline V gene data show CDR1 as SGHAT and CDR2 as FQNNGV. CDR3 length: 14 residues. V dropped 4 bases and J dropped 2 bases, with 12 bases sitting between them. This CDR3 is CASSSDWLAYEQYF. The CDR3 DNA reads as TGTGCCAGCAGCTCGGACTGGCTCGCCTACGAGCAGTACTTC.